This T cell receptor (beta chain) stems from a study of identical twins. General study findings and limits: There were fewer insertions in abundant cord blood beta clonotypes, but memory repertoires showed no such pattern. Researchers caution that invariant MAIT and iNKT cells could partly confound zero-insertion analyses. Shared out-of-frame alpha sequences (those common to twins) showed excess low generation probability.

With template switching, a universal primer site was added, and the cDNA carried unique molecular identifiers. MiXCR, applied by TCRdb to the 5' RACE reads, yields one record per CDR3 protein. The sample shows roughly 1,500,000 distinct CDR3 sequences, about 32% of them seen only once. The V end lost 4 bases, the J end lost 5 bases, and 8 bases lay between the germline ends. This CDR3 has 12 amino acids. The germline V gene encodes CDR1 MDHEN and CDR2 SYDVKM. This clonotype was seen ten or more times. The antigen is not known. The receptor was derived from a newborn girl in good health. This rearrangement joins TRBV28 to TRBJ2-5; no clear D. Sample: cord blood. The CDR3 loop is CASSSLIETQYF. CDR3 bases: TGTGCCAGCAGTTCACTCATCGAGACCCAGTACTTC.